One and the same sample provided the 10 T cell receptor beta chains below, sequenced in a study of cytomegalovirus exposure and HLA in healthy donors (dated by TCRdb to about 2017). Preparation of the library involved the immunoSEQ multiplex PCR assay. The immuneACCESS repertoire file appears here via TCRdb, limited to in-frame rearrangements. These files lack a portion of the clones; in checked studies, under half of the deficit traces to unresolved V genes, and the cause of the others is not known. This sample gives 65,000 to 95,000 clones in total; about 95% of them show up just once. The ten largest make up 3% to 4% of the sample. The sample was PBMCs. All receptors come from a man between 18 and 29 years old in good health and CMV-seronegative.

This chain links TRBV10-3 with TRBJ1-2; 7 bases are a match to TRBD1. J lost 4 bases, V lost 3 bases, and 11 bases had no gene match. CDR3 length: 16 residues. The V gene's germline CDR1 is ENHRY and CDR2 SYGVKD. The CDR3 loop is CAISDSTGKGLYGYTF. The CDR3 bases are TGTGCCATCAGTGACTCGACAGGGAAAGGCCTCTATGGCTACACCTTC.

The chain employs TRBV7-2 and TRBJ2-3, with TRBD2 matching over 12 bases. This CDR3 spans 17 amino acids. V lost 6 bases to trimming and J lost 0 bases; unmatched junction nucleotides: 7. Germline-derived CDR1 and CDR2 are SGHTA and FQGNSA. CDR3 nucleotides: TGTGCCAGCAGTCGCGGACTAGCGGGATCTAGCACAGATACGCAGTATTTT. This sequence encodes CASSRGLAGSSTDTQYF.

This clone was counted a single time. The chain recombines TRBV19 with TRBJ2-3; TRBD2 aligns across 7 bases. Trimming cost V 1 base and J 2 bases; bases outside gene matches: 9. There are 17 residues in the CDR3. The germline V gene has CDR1 LNHDA and CDR2 SQIVND (reference sequence). In DNA, the CDR3 is TGTGCCAGTAGTATAGGAGTGGGACTACCTAACACAGATACGCAGTATTTT. This gives the protein CASSIGVGLPNTDTQYF.

This clone was seen just once. V is TRBV12-5 and J is TRBJ2-2; TRBD2 might be the D (7 bases). From germline, CDR1 is LGHNT and CDR2 FRNRAP. Trimming left V 0 bases short and J 6 bases short, with 11 bases between. There are 15 residues in the CDR3. Written as DNA, the CDR3 is TGTGCTAGTGGTTTGGTCAGGGGAGGGTCCGGGGAGCTGTTTTTT. It codes for CASGLVRGGSGELFF.

This CDR3 is CASSLASGGASTGELFF. In nucleotides, the CDR3 is TGTGCCAGCAGCTTAGCTAGCGGGGGGGCTAGCACCGGGGAGCTGTTTTTT. The chain joins TRBV7-2 to TRBJ2-2; 11 positions agree with TRBD2. The CDR3 is 17 amino acids. Germline CDR1 is SGHTA and CDR2 is FQGNSA. With 0 bases clipped from V and 4 bases from J, the junction kept 4 bases outside the gene matches.

J is TRBJ2-1 and V is TRBV23-1; D ambiguous. TRBV23-1 is given ORF status, its function remaining uncertain. This CDR3 has 18 amino acids. The V end was cut by 0 bases, the J end by 1 base, with 16 bases between. CDR3 sequence (DNA): TGCGCCAGCAGTCAATCTCCCCTGACAACCGTGTCCTACAATGAGCAGTTCTTC. Its translation is CASSQSPLTTVSYNEQFF.

The DNA of the CDR3 is TGTGCCAGCAGCAACACTCACAGGGGGCGGGATGGCTACACCTTC. Protein sequence: CASSNTHRGRDGYTF. The rearrangement uses TRBV9 and TRBJ1-2; 9 bases are shared with TRBD1. The V gene's germline CDR1 is SGDLS and CDR2 YYNGEE. The CDR3 has 15 amino acids. V lost 4 bases to trimming and J lost 6 bases; unmatched junction nucleotides: 10.

The rearrangement uses TRBV6-1 and TRBJ1-5; 7 nucleotides match TRBD1. V was pared by 0 bases and J by 3 bases, with 8 bases of the junction left unmatched. Germline assignment: CDR1 MNHNS and CDR2 SASEGT. The CDR3 sequence is 17 residues long. CDR3 residues: CASSEAAGTVLNQPQHF. CDR3 in DNA: TGTGCCAGCAGTGAAGCCGCCGGGACAGTCCTCAATCAGCCCCAGCATTTT.

The rearrangement links TRBV4-2 to TRBJ2-7; the D is unclear. Germline values: CDR1 LGHNA, CDR2 YNFKEQ. The CDR3 is made up of 14 amino acids. The ends were cut back, 0 bases at V and 0 bases at J, with 6 bases in the middle. The CDR3 protein is CASSQEFSSYEQYF. DNA for the CDR3: TGTGCCAGCAGCCAAGAATTCAGCTCCTACGAGCAGTACTTC.

This chain uses TRBV27 with TRBJ1-3; 9 bases are a match to TRBD1. The CDR3 consists of 15 residues. The junction had 8 bases not matched to a gene; V was cut back by 5 bases and J by 6 bases. The germline V gene encodes CDR1 MNHEY and CDR2 SMNVEV (reference sequence). Written as DNA, the CDR3 is TGTGCCAGCAGTCTTGCGGGACAGGGTACAAACACCATATATTTT. Residues: CASSLAGQGTNTIYF.